What follows describes a single TCR beta chain. What it binds is not known. This specimen belongs to a study of identical twins' blood T cells. Broader study findings: Abundant TCRbeta CDR3s overlapped more between twins than with unrelated donors.

MiXCR, run by TCRdb on the 5' RACE reads, gives a single entry per CDR3 protein. The profile shows 350,000 to 400,000 distinct CDR3 sequences, about 28% of them singletons. Germline-derived CDR1 and CDR2 are LGHDT and YNNKEL (reference sequence). The germline V and J ends were trimmed by 2 bases and 5 bases, with 15 bases remaining between them. This CDR3 spans 15 amino acids. The sequenced sample was PBMCs. The chain carries TRBV3-1 and TRBJ1-2; D possibly corresponds to TRBD1 (5 bases). The TCR sequence derives from a woman between 18 and 49 years old in good health. The CDR3 loop reads CASSQLLQGAYGYTF. The CDR3 DNA reads TGTGCCAGCAGCCAACTGCTTCAGGGAGCATATGGCTACACCTTC.